The TCR beta chain described here comes from a study of tumor-infiltrating lymphocytes in primary liver carcinoma. V was pared by 6 bases and J by 0 bases, with 9 bases between. The CDR3 extends over 14 amino acids. Many counts were recorded for this clonotype. Making TCR beta cDNA involved 400 to 600 ng total RNA and a constant-region primer. For TCR beta, libraries were produced by three nested multiplex PCR rounds using slightly modified ARM-PCR. A C-beta reverse primer was combined with TRBV1-TRBV30 forward primers in the first two PCR rounds, and each round had roughly 11 cycles. Each CDR3 protein is one row after TCRdb ran MiXCR on the multiplex PCR reads. Of 95,000 to 150,000 distinct CDR3 sequences listed, about 59% are singletons. Scientists recovered RNA and DNA together from about 20-30 mg of unsorted bulk tissue.

This receptor was identified in a woman aged 55-70 years with primary liver carcinoma and hepatitis B virus infection. Sequenced input: liver tumor tissue from sampling region 1. Subset indicated: tumor region T1, superior pole. V is TRBV12-3 or TRBV12-4 and J is TRBJ1-5; D is perhaps TRBD1 (5 bases). For the CDR3, the DNA is TGTGCCAGCAGCTGGGGGGGTAGCAATCAGCCCCAGCATTTT. Translating gives CASSWGGSNQPQHF.